This TCR beta chain was profiled in a study of cytomegalovirus exposure and HLA in healthy donors. Study conclusions and caveats: V segments that were indistinguishable, TRBV6-2 and TRBV6-3 among them, were omitted from analysis. Cytomegalovirus association was listed for about 180 TCR beta chains. The only immune exposure information that was available was CMV serostatus.

V gave up 2 bases and J gave up 11 bases, with 21 bases separating them. Germline V CDR1 and CDR2: GTSNPN, SVGIG (reference sequence). CDR3 length: 14 amino acids. This clone was detected once. Its target is not known. The PCR employed 60 Vbeta primers together with 13 Jbeta primers. In the original workflow: Per a later analysis, the number of unique TCR beta chains was around 80 million, of which around 10 million were shared. TCRdb keeps only in-frame clones here, not all; method: immunoSEQ multiplex PCR. V, J and clone size derive from that table, while D and trimming were established from the DNA sequence. The table shows approximately 76,000 clones, with around 70% occurring only once.

The rearrangement uses TRBV30 and TRBJ1-2; D is ambiguous. The clonotype was recovered from a woman aged 40-49 years in good health and CMV-seropositive. The sequenced material came from PBMCs. CDR3 protein: CAWSPWTGVGFYTF. CDR3 DNA sequence: TGTGCCTGGAGTCCATGGACTGGAGTTGGTTTTTACACCTTC. Based on the CDR3 plus reference TRBV30 and TRBJ1-2, the full variable domain is SQTIHQWPATLVQPVGSPLSLECTVEGTSNPNLYWYRQAAGRGLQLLFYSVGIGQISSEVPQNLSASRPQDRQFILSSKKLLLSDSGFYLCAWSPWTGVGFYTFGSGTRLTVV.